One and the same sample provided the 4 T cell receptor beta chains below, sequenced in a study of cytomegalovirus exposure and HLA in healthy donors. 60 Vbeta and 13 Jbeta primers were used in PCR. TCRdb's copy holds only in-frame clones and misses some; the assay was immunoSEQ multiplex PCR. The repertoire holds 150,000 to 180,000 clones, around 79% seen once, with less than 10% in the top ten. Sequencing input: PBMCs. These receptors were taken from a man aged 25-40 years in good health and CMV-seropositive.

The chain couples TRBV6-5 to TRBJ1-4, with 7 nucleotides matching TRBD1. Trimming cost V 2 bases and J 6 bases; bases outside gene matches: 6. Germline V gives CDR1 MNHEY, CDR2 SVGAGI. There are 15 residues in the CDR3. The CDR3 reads CASSYATGEDEKLFF. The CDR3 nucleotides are TGTGCCAGCAGTTACGCTACAGGGGAAGATGAAAAACTGTTTTTT.

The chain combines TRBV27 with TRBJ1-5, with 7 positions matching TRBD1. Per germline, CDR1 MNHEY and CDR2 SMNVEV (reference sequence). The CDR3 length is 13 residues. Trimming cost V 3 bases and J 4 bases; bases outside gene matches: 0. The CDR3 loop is CASSFRGNQPQHF. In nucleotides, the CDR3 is TGTGCCAGCAGTTTCAGGGGGAATCAGCCCCAGCATTTT.

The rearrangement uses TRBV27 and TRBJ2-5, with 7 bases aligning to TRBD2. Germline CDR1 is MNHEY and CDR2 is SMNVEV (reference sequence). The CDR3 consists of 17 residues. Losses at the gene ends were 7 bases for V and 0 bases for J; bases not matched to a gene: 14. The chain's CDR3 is CASTPSPRRGYQETQYF. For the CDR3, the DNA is TGTGCCAGCACCCCATCTCCCCGGCGGGGGTACCAAGAGACCCAGTACTTC.

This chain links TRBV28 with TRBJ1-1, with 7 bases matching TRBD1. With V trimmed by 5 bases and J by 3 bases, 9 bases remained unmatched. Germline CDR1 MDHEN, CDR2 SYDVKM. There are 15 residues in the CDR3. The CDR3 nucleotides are TGTGCCAGCAGTCGGGCAGACAGGGTATACACTGAAGCTTTCTTT. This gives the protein CASSRADRVYTEAFF.